This T cell receptor (beta chain) was sequenced for a study of identical twins. Notes on the study in general: Alpha sequences out of frame and shared by twins had excess low generation probability. Whereas memory repertoires showed no such difference, abundant cord blood beta clonotypes carried fewer insertions. Invariant cells of the MAIT and iNKT types might have partly distorted the zero-insertion analyses.

V was pared by 6 bases and J by 1 base, with 6 bases of the junction left unmatched. CDR1 and CDR2 from the germline V gene are MNHEY and SVGEGT. The CDR3 has 14 amino acids. This clonotype has more than one count but fewer than ten. The antigen remains undetermined. MiXCR, run by TCRdb on the 5' RACE reads, gives a single entry per CDR3 protein. The repertoire holds around 510,000 distinct CDR3 sequences, with roughly an eighth as singletons. This sample also belongs to another study, concerning yellow fever vaccine responses in identical twins.

Sample: CD4+ T cells sorted from blood. This clonotype originated in a woman between 18 and 29 years old in good health. This chain uses TRBV6-2 or TRBV6-3 with TRBJ2-7, with TRBD1 matching over 7 bases. In DNA form, the CDR3 reads TGTGCCAGCAGCAATACACAGGGGTCCTACGAGCAGTACTTC. This gives the protein CASSNTQGSYEQYF.